This TCR beta chain was identified in a study of blood T cells in healthy people across ages (dated by TCRdb to 2014 to 2015). Regarding the study in general: In model experiments, template switching captured roughly one uniquely barcoded TCR beta cDNA molecule for every two T cells. The study measured age-related changes in TCR beta repertoire diversity using deep sequencing normalized with unique cDNA molecular identifiers. Donors were grouped into four age groups: young (average roughly 16 years), middle-aged (approximately 41), aged (around 60) and long-lived (over 80). To avoid experimental bias, donors of different ages were distributed randomly across sequencing lanes. The study analyzed two additional independent replicas of 1 million unique cDNA reads from the same blood draw for two donors, one aged 18 to 30 and one aged 80 or older. The paper as a whole reports these results and caveats: Because donor CMV infection status was unknown, age-related changes in expanded clonotypes were potentially confounded. A strong correlation was found between observed TCR beta diversity and the percentage of naive T cells measured by flow cytometry. Estimates of total diversity based on one million sequenced T cells were considered lower bounds and underestimates. As age increased, observed TCR beta diversity per million T cells dropped in a roughly linear way, and a significant reduction was already evident by age about 40. Compared with the aged group, more naive CD4+ T cells, fewer expanded clones and increased TCR diversity were shown by the long-lived group, suggesting age selection. Because profiling used bulk unsorted PBMCs, naive and antigen-experienced compartments could not be compared conclusively.

Receptor libraries were prepared by 5' RACE. The sequencing machine was an Illumina HiSeq 2500. A second PCR of roughly 6 to 11 cycles was run with a J-beta primer mix and a sample-barcoded 5' primer. A template-switch 5' adaptor carrying 12 random nucleotides introduced a unique molecular identifier onto each TCR beta cDNA molecule. Each sample yielded at least 2.5 million CDR3-containing paired-end reads. First-strand cDNA synthesis was performed from all RNA using the Mint cDNA synthesis kit, with priming by a TRBC-specific oligonucleotide. Following uracil-DNA glycosylase treatment, a first 18-cycle PCR with universal primers M1SS and BC2_uni_R was performed on all cDNA. On the study's bioinformatics: For normalization, 1 million high-quality reads, each with a distinct molecular identifier, were randomly selected from each sample. Instead of being binned into consensus sequences, reads with shared molecular identifiers were discarded. MiTCR, with a Q25 quality threshold and the strictest error-elimination algorithm, was used for CDR3 identification, clonotype clustering and error correction. A nonparametric unseen species model with Euler transformation was used to estimate a lower bound on total TCR beta diversity. TCRdb cleaned the public reads at Q25 with fastp, built clones with MiXCR and kept in-frame beta chains. Each record represents a unique CDR3 protein, reported with the most common genes and DNA among its rows. For this entry, the V and J calls and clone size follow TCRdb and not the study's own pipeline. Within this sample are some 1 million distinct CDR3 sequences, with 40% to 50% of them counted one time only. Approximately 20% of the sample is taken by the ten largest.

The germline V gene gives CDR1 as SGHRS and CDR2 as YFSETQ. Reading from cysteine to phenylalanine, the CDR3 counts 13 amino acids. The sequence is cut down to CDR3 DNA, 39 bases in frame from base 1. With respect to this clonotype: The specificity of this receptor is unknown. A much larger clonotype is one base distant, so this may be a read error.

The 35 to 40 donors, aged 6 to 90 years, were systemically healthy Caucasian individuals from Russia. Each donor gave ten milliliters of peripheral blood, collected into EDTA-treated Vacutainer tubes. Ficoll-Paque density-gradient centrifugation was used to isolate PBMCs, with at least 6.5 million obtained per sample. Total RNA, at least 6 micrograms per sample, was extracted from PBMCs with Trizol reagent. The percentages of naive CD45RAhigh/CD27high T cells were determined by flow cytometry on a PBMC aliquot from every donor. Sample: blood. The origin of this receptor is an older woman in good health. This chain joins TRBV5-1 to TRBJ2-7; TRBD2 is a possible D gene, resting on 6 matching bases. The CDR3 here reads CTSSLVTGDEQYF. The DNA reads TGCACCAGCAGCTTGGTTACGGGGGACGAGCAGTACTTC.